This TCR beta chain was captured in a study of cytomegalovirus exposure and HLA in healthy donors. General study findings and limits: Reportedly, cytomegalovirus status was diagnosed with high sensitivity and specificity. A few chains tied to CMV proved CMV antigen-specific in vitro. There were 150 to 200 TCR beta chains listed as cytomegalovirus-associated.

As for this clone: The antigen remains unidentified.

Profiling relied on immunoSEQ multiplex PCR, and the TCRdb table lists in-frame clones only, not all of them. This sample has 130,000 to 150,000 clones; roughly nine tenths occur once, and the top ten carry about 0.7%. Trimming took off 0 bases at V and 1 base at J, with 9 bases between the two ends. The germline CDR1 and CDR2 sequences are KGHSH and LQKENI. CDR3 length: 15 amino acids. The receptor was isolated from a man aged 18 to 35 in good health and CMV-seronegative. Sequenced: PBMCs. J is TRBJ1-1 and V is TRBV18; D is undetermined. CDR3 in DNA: TGTGCCAGCTCACCACCACAGCCGTCGAACACTGAAGCTTTCTTT. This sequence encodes CASSPPQPSNTEAFF.